This entry is about one T cell receptor (beta chain). The data originate from a study of blood T cells in healthy people across ages. V shed 5 bases and J 5 bases; nucleotides not matched to a gene: 10. This CDR3 comprises 15 residues. CDR1 and CDR2 (germline): LNHDA, SQIVND (reference sequence). The use of a sample-barcoded 5' primer and a J-beta primer mix characterized a second PCR of 7 to 11 cycles. TCRdb fed the 5' RACE reads into MiXCR, producing one record per CDR3 protein. The sample records 700,000 to 850,000 distinct CDR3 sequences, under 40% being singletons. Sequenced sample: blood. This sequence originates from a man aged 18 to 29 in good health. This chain connects TRBV19 to TRBJ2-7, with TRBD1 matching over 9 bases. CDR3 coding DNA: TGTGCCAGTAGTCATCGGACAGGGGATTTGGACGAGCAGTACTTC. Encoded protein: CASSHRTGDLDEQYF.